Following are 20 T cell receptor beta chains from one sample sequenced in a study of human T cells and chemical hapten exposure. The time point is: patch test 3, about 24 weeks after DPC sensitization. Regarding treatment: therapeutic diphenylcyclopropenone sensitization with weekly scalp DPC. TCRdb reprocessed the RACE reads via MiXCR and lists one record per CDR3 protein. The repertoire holds some 110,000 distinct CDR3 sequences, 30% to 35% seen once, with around 2.5% in the top ten. This sample comprised whole blood, obtained in connection with sensitization to the hapten diphenylcyclopropenone (DPC). The receptors derive from a man aged 35-49 years with alopecia areata. Some clones in this sample may be carry-over from other donors' samples.

The chain couples TRBV20-1 to TRBJ2-1, with 12 bases lining up with TRBD2. CDR1 and CDR2 (germline): DFQATT, SNEGSKA (reference sequence). V was clipped by 0 bases and J by 10 bases; unmatched bases: 7. CDR3 length equals 15 residues. CDR3 in amino acids: CSARELAGGVPEQFF. CDR3 DNA: TGCAGTGCTAGAGAGCTAGCGGGAGGGGTGCCGGAGCAGTTCTTC.

The genes are TRBV19 and TRBJ2-1; 8 nucleotides agree with TRBD2. The CDR3 length is 15 residues. J lost 2 bases, V lost 1 base, and 1 base had no gene match. Germline values: CDR1 LNHDA, CDR2 SQIVND (reference sequence). The CDR3 loop reads CASSIGGRTYNEQFF. The CDR3 nucleotides are TGTGCCAGTAGTATAGGCGGGAGGACCTACAATGAGCAGTTCTTC.

The chain employs TRBV7-2 and TRBJ1-2; D is uncertain. V shed 0 bases and J shed 4 bases, with 3 bases lying between them. The length of the CDR3 is 12 residues. Per the germline V gene, CDR1 is SGHTA and CDR2 is FQGNSA. Written as DNA, the CDR3 is TGTGCCAGCAGCTTAGCCCTCTATGGCTACACCTTC. The encoded protein is CASSLALYGYTF.

The V and J genes are TRBV4-3 and TRBJ2-6; 7 bases agree with TRBD1. The CDR3 runs to 16 residues. V gave up 3 bases and J gave up 4 bases; unmatched junction bases: 6. Per germline, CDR1 LGHNA and CDR2 YSLEER. CDR3: CASSQLTGQGANVLTF. The CDR3 DNA follows: TGCGCCAGCAGCCAGCTGACAGGGCAAGGGGCCAACGTCCTGACTTTC.

The chain employs TRBV30 and TRBJ2-7; unclear D gene. The germline gives CDR1 GTSNPN, CDR2 SVGIG (reference sequence). This CDR3 region has 14 residues. Trimming removed 5 bases from V and 5 bases from J, with 19 bases in between. The CDR3 nucleotides are TGTGCCTGGGACCCCGAGGACCCAAAGCACGAGCAGTACTTC. It specifies CAWDPEDPKHEQYF.

This chain connects TRBV29-1 to TRBJ2-3, with D perhaps matching TRBD1 (6 bases). V lost 2 bases and J 4 bases, leaving 13 bases between the germline ends. CDR1 is SQVTM and CDR2 is ANQGSEA in the germline V gene. The CDR3 spans 14 residues. The CDR3 reads CSVEPDRPADTQYF. CDR3 bases: TGCAGCGTTGAACCGGACAGACCGGCAGATACGCAGTATTTT.

This clonotype showed up just a few times. This rearrangement joins TRBV5-4 to TRBJ2-6; D gene ambiguous. Germline V gene data show CDR1 as SGHNT and CDR2 as YYREEE (reference sequence). Deletions cut 0 bases from V and 0 bases from J, with 4 bases between. The CDR3 runs to 15 residues. The CDR3 region is CASSLELSGANVLTF. The CDR3 DNA follows: TGTGCCAGCAGCTTGGAACTCTCTGGGGCCAACGTCCTGACTTTC.

The chain combines TRBV12-3 or TRBV12-4 with TRBJ1-5, with 8 bases lining up with TRBD1. The CDR3 spans 15 residues. V lost 6 bases to trimming and J lost 4 bases; unmatched junction nucleotides: 8. The CDR3 DNA reads TGTGCCAGCAGCCAATACAGGGGGAGGAATCAGCCCCAGCATTTT. Encoded protein: CASSQYRGRNQPQHF.

This clonotype was observed a handful of times. The chain carries TRBV6-5 and TRBJ2-3; 13 bases fit TRBD2. V shed 2 bases and J 0 bases; nucleotides not matched to a gene: 11. Germline CDR1 MNHEY, CDR2 SVGAGI. The CDR3 contains 20 residues. CDR3 DNA: TGTGCCAGCAGTTACCTAGGACTAGCGGGAGATACCATTAGCACAGATACGCAGTATTTT. It specifies CASSYLGLAGDTISTDTQYF.

The V gene is TRBV4-1, the J gene TRBJ1-5; TRBD1 matches at 12 bases. Germline loops: CDR1 MGHRA, CDR2 YSYEKL. This CDR3 region has 18 residues. The V gene end was trimmed by 0 bases and the J gene end by 6 bases; junction bases not matched to a gene: 9. Here the CDR3 DNA reads TGCGCCAGCAGCCAAGAAGGGACAGGGGGCATGTTCGGTCAGCCCCAGCATTTT. Protein product: CASSQEGTGGMFGQPQHF.

This clonotype has only a few counts. V is TRBV7-9 and J is TRBJ2-1; D gene uncertain. This CDR3 is built from 12 residues. Trimming pared 5 bases from V and 10 bases from J, leaving 12 bases between. Germline CDR1 and CDR2: SEHNR and FQNEAQ (reference sequence). CDR3 DNA sequence: TGTGCCAGCAGCCATGACCCGCCGGAGCAGTTCTTC. Protein product: CASSHDPPEQFF.

This clonotype has only a few counts. This chain connects TRBV11-2 to TRBJ2-3, with 11 bases that match TRBD2. CDR3 length equals 16 residues. Germline V gene sequence: CDR1 SGHAT, CDR2 FQNNGV. The V and J ends lost 5 bases and 2 bases, in that order; junction bases with no gene match: 6. For the CDR3, the DNA is TGTGCCAGCAGCGCATTGGGACTAGCGGTCACAGATACGCAGTATTTT. Translating it yields CASSALGLAVTDTQYF. Looking up the rest from reference TRBV11-2 and TRBJ2-3 gives the full variable domain: EAGVAQSPRYKIIEKRQSVAFWCNPISGHATLYWYQQILGQGPKLLIQFQNNGVVDDSQLPKDRFSAERLKGVDSTLKIQPAKLEDSAVYLCASSALGLAVTDTQYFGPGTRLTVL.

The rearrangement links TRBV29-1 to TRBJ1-4; TRBD1 agrees at 7 bases. CDR1 and CDR2 (germline): SQVTM, ANQGSEA. J lost 4 bases, V lost 4 bases, and 12 bases had no gene match. This CDR3 region has 16 residues. The CDR3 coding sequence is TGCAGCGTTGCGCCCTTCAGGGGGTCTGGTAATGAAAAACTGTTTTTT. As protein: CSVAPFRGSGNEKLFF.

The CDR3 DNA is TGTGCCAGCAGCGAACAAGACAGGGGATGGGACGGGGAGCTGTTTTTT. Translating gives CASSEQDRGWDGELFF. V usage is TRBV11-1 and J usage is TRBJ2-2; 8 positions agree with TRBD1. Trimming cost V 5 bases and J 7 bases; bases outside gene matches: 12. The CDR3 runs to 16 residues. CDR1 and CDR2 from the germline V gene are SGHAT and FQDESV (reference sequence).

This chain connects TRBV28 to TRBJ1-1; TRBD1 matches at 7 bases. The V segment lost 7 bases and the J segment 1 base; nucleotides outside the gene matches: 15. The length of the CDR3 is 17 residues. Germline lookup yields CDR1 MDHEN and CDR2 SYDVKM. This chain's CDR3 is CASTITGVWSKNTEAFF. The CDR3 DNA reads TGTGCCAGCACCATCACAGGGGTTTGGTCTAAGAACACTGAAGCTTTCTTT.

The CDR3 nucleotides are TGTGCCAGCAGCCAAGGGGGAGGAGCCAGCGGGATATACAATGAGCAGTTCTTC. Translation: CASSQGGGASGIYNEQFF. The gene calls are TRBV14 and TRBJ2-1, with 7 bases that match TRBD2. The CDR3 loop spans 18 amino acids. The V gene end was trimmed by 1 base and the J gene end by 4 bases; junction bases not matched to a gene: 13. CDR1 is SGHDN, CDR2 FVKESK, per germline.

In this sample, this clonotype turned up a few times. The chain combines TRBV5-5 with TRBJ2-3; D remains ambiguous. The CDR3 has 14 amino acids. Trimming left V 2 bases short and J 3 bases short, with 10 bases between. Germline V gene lookup returns CDR1 SGHKS and CDR2 YYEKEE (reference sequence). Here the CDR3 DNA reads TGTGCCAGCAGCTTTGGGCAGCCGACAGATACGCAGTATTTT. Amino acids: CASSFGQPTDTQYF.

This chain joins TRBV9 and TRBJ2-1; no clear D gene. The germline CDR1 and CDR2 sequences are SGDLS and YYNGEE. The length of the CDR3 is 13 residues. The V and J ends lost 5 bases and 9 bases respectively, with 15 bases between them. The CDR3 coding sequence is TGTGCCAGCAGACGTAACCCCGTCGGTGAGCAGTTCTTC. Protein: CASRRNPVGEQFF.

The chain carries TRBV12-3 or TRBV12-4 and TRBJ2-6, with a possible D match to TRBD2 (6 bases). The V end lost 6 bases, the J end lost 2 bases, and 14 bases lay between the germline ends. The CDR3 has 16 residues. The CDR3, as DNA: TGTGCCAGCAGCCATGACCGCGGGGCTGGGGCCAACGTCCTGACTTTC. It is translated as CASSHDRGAGANVLTF.

Concerning this clonotype: Sequence at one end of the junction differs from germline and may be a read error. This rearrangement joins TRBV7-7 to TRBJ2-1; 8 bases map to TRBD2. CDR1 is SSHAT, CDR2 FNYEAQ, per germline (reference sequence). The CDR3 consists of 15 residues. This CDR3 is CASSRAGDPYNEQFF. The CDR3 DNA is TGTGCTAGCAGCCGAGCGGGAGATCCCTACAATGAGCAGTTCTTC.